Reported below is one T cell receptor beta chain. The target antigen is unknown. Profiled with immunoSEQ multiplex PCR; TCRdb holds only in-frame clones, not every one. The sample lists tens of thousands of clones, 65% to 90% seen once, with about 3.7% in the top ten. The data derive from a study of tissue T cells after allogeneic stem cell transplantation. Whole-study results and caveats: Tissue-detected TCR repertoire was only partly captured by blood and spleen T cells.

Trimming removed 1 base at V and 3 bases at J, with 15 bases between. The CDR3 contains 17 residues. CDR1 and CDR2 (germline): LGHDT, YNNKEL (reference sequence). This rearrangement joins TRBV3-1 (or the pseudogene TRBV3-2) to TRBJ2-2; D gene uncertain. The material was blood, obtained before transplantation. The source of this sequence is a woman aged 18-50 years who later had graft-versus-host disease after an allogeneic stem cell transplant. The CDR3 protein is CASSQGERALDTGELFF. CDR3 in DNA: TGTGCCAGCAGCCAAGGTGAAAGGGCCCTCGACACCGGGGAGCTGTTTTTT.